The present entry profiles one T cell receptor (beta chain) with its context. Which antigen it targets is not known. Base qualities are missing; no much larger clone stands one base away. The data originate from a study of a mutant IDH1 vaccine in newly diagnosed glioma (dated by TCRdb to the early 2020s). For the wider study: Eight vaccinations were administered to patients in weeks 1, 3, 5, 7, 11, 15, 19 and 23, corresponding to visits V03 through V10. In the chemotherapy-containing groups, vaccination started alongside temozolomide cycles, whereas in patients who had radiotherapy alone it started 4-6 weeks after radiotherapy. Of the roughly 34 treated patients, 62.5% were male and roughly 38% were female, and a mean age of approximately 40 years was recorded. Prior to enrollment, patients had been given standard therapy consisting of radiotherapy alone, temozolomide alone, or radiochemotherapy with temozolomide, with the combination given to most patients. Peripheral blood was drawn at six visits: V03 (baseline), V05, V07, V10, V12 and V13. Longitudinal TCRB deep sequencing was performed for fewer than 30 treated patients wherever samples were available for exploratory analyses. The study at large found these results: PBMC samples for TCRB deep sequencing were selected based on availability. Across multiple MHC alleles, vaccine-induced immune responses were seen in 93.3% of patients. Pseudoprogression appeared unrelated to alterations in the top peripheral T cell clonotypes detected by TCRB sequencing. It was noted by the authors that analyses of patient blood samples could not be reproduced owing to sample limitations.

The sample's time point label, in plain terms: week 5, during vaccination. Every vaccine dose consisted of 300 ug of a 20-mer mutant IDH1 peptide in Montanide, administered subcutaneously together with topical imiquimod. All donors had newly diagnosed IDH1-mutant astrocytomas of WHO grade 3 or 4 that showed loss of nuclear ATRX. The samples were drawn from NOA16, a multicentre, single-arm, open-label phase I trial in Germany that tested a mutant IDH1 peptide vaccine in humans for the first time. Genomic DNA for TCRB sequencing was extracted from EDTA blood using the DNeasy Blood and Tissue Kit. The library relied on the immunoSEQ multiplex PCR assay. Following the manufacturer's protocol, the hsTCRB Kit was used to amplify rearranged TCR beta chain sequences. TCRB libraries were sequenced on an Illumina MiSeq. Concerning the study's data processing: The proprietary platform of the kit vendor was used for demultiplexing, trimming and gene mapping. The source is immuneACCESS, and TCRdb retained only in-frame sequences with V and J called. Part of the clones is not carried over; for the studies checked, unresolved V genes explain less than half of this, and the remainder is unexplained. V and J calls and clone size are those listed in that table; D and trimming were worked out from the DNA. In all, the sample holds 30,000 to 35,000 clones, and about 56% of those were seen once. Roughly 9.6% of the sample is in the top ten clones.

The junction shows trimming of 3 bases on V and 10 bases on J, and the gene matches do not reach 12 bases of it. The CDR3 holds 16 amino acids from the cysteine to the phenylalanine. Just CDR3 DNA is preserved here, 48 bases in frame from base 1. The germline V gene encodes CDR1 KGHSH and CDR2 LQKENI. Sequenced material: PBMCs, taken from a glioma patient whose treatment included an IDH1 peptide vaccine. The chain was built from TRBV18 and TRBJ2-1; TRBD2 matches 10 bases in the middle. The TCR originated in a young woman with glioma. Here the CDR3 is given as CASSPQSGGASGEQFF. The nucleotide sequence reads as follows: TGTGCCAGCTCACCCCAGAGCGGGGGGGCTTCAGGGGAGCAGTTCTTC.